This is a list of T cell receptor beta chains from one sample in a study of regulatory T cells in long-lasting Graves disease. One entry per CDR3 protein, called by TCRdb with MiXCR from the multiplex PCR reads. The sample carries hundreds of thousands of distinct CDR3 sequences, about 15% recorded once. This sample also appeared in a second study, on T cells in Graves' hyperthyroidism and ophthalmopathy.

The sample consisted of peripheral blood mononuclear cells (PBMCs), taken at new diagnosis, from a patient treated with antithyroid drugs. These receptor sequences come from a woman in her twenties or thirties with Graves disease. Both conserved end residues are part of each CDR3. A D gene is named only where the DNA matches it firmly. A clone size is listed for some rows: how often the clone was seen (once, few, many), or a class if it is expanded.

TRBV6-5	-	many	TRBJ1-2	TGTGCCAGCAGTTTTCGGAAAGATAACTATGGCTACACCTTC	CASSFRKDNYGYTF
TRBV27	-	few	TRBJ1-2	TGTGCCAGCAGTTCATCATCCCGCGGCCGTCCCGGCTATGGCTACACCTTC	CASSSSSRGRPGYGYTF
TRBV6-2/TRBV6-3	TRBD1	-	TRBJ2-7	TGTGCCAGCAGTTACGGACAGGGGGTAGTCGAGCAGTACTTC	CASSYGQGVVEQYF
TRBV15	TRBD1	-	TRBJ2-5	TGTGCCACCAGCAGAGATTTCGAACAGGGGTGGGAGACCCAGTACTTC	CATSRDFEQGWETQYF
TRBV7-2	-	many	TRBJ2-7	TGTGCCAGCAGCTCCCCCGGGGGGCTCGACGAGCAGTACTTC	CASSSPGGLDEQYF
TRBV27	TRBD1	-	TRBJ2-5	TGTGCCAGCAGTTTATCCGACAGGGGGGCCCAGTACTTC	CASSLSDRGAQYF
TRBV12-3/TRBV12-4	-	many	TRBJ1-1	TGTGCCAGCAGCTTCGGGGGGACTGAAGCTTTCTTT	CASSFGGTEAFF
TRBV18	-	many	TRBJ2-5	TGTGCCAGCTCACCAGCGGCGTCGACGGAGACCCAGTACTTC	CASSPAASTETQYF
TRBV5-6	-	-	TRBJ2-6	TGTGCCAGCAGCTTTACGGAGGGGTACTCTGGGGCCAACGTCCTGACTTTC	CASSFTEGYSGANVLTF
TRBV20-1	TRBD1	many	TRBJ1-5	TGCAGTGCTAGAGACAGGACAGGGTGGTATCAGCCCCAGCATTTT	CSARDRTGWYQPQHF
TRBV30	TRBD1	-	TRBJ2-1	TGTGCCTGTACCGGGACAGGGCCCTACAATGAGCAGTTCTTC	CACTGTGPYNEQFF
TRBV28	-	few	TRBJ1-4	TGTGCCAGCAGTTTTGAGAACCAGGGTGAAAAACTGTTTTTT	CASSFENQGEKLFF
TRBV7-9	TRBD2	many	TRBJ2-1	TGTGCCAGCGCCCTGACTAGCGGGGGGAATGAGCAGTTCTTC	CASALTSGGNEQFF
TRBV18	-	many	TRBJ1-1	TGTGCCAGCAGCCCAACAGATTACACTGAAGCTTTCTTT	CASSPTDYTEAFF
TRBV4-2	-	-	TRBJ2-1	TGTGCCAGCAGCCCTCGCCCTTCAGGGGATGAGCAGTTCTTC	CASSPRPSGDEQFF
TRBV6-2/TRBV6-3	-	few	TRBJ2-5	TGTGCCAGCAGTCGCCTAGACGAGACCCAGTACTTC	CASSRLDETQYF
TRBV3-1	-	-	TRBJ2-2	TGTGCCAGCAGCCAAGACAGGGCGGCCGGGGAGCTGTTTTTT	CASSQDRAAGELFF
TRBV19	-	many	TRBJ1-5	TGTGCCAGTAGTATGGGCAGGAACGGGGGCAATCAGCCCCAGCATTTT	CASSMGRNGGNQPQHF
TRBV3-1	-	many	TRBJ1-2	TGTGCCAGCAGCCCACCCCTCGGGGACGGGCCCTCCTATGGCTACACCTTC	CASSPPLGDGPSYGYTF
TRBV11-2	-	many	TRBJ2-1	TGTGCCAGCAGCTTAGATTTTGTCAATGAGCAGTTCTTC	CASSLDFVNEQFF
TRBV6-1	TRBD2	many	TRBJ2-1	TGTGCCAGCAGTAAAACCGGGACTAGCGAGAATGAGCAGTTCTTC	CASSKTGTSENEQFF
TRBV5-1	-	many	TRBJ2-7	TGCGCCAGCAGCTTCATGAGTGAGGGGTTAGTCGAGCAGTACTTC	CASSFMSEGLVEQYF
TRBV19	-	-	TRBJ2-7	TGTGCCAGTAGGGTGACAGGCGAAAGCTCCTACGAGCAGTACTTC	CASRVTGESSYEQYF
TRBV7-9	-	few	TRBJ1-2	TGTGCCAGCAGCCCATTACGGGACGTCTATGGCTACACCTTC	CASSPLRDVYGYTF
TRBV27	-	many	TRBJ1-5	TGTGCCAGCAGTATAGGACAGCCCAATCAGCCCCAGCATTTT	CASSIGQPNQPQHF
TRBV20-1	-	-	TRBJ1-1	TGCAGTGCACCCCCCCCCCGGGTTCGGAACACTGAAGCTTTCTTT	CSAPPPRVRNTEAFF
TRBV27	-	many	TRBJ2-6	TGTGCCAGCAGTTTAAGGCCGATCTCTGGGGCCAACGTCCTGACTTTC	CASSLRPISGANVLTF
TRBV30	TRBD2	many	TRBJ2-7	TGTGCCTGTGAACTAGCGGGAGGCCCTCTCCCCTACGAGCAGTACTTC	CACELAGGPLPYEQYF
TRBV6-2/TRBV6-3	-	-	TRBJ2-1	TGTGCCAGCAGTGAATACGGGGGCTCGGGGAACAATGAGCAGTTCTTC	CASSEYGGSGNNEQFF
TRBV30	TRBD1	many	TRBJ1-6	TGTGCCTGGAGTGCCGGGACAGGGGACTGGTCACCCCTCCACTTT	CAWSAGTGDWSPLHF
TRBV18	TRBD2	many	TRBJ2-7	TGTGCCAGCTCACTCGCACTTGCCGATCCGGGACTAGCGGCCCACGAGCAGTACTTC	CASSLALADPGLAAHEQYF
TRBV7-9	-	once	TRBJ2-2	TGTGCCAGCAGCCTGACTGAGACCGGGGAGCTGTCTTTT	CASSLTETGELSF
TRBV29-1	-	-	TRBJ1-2	TGCAGCGTTGAGAGGGGGACGGGATGGGGGTCAGGCTACACCTTC	CSVERGTGWGSGYTF
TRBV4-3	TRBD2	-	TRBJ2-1	TGCGCCAGCAGCCAAATGGGGGGACTAGCAGCAACTCAGTTCTTC	CASSQMGGLAATQFF
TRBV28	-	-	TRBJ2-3	TGTGCCACCCGGCAGGGCCTTGTTTGGTATTTT	CATRQGLVWYF
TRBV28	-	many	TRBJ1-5	TGTGCCAGTGGAATCAGAGAGGGGCAGCCCCAGCATTTT	CASGIREGQPQHF
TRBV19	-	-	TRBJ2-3	TGTGCCAGTAAGGCCTTAACTAGCACAGATACGCAGTATTTT	CASKALTSTDTQYF
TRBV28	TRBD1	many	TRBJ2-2	TGTGCCAGCAGTTACGGACAGGGAGAAACCGGGGAGCTGTTTTTT	CASSYGQGETGELFF
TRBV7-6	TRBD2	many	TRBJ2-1	TGTGCCAGCAGGCCGGGGCGGGAGGACGGCTATGAGCAGTTCTTC	CASRPGREDGYEQFF
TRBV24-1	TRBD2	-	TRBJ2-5	TGTGCCACCAGTGATGGCCTAGCGGGAGACGAGGAGACCCAGTACTTC	CATSDGLAGDEETQYF
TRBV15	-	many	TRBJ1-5	TGTGCCACCAGCAGGCGGACCCTGGGCCAGCCCCAGCATTTT	CATSRRTLGQPQHF
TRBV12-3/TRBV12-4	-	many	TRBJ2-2	TGTGCCAGCAGTTTAGCCGCGAGTGGGTTCGGGGAGCTGTTTTTT	CASSLAASGFGELFF
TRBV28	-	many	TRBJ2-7	TGTGCCAGCAGCCGACAGGGCGGGACCTACGAGCAGTACTTC	CASSRQGGTYEQYF
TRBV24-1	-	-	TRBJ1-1	TGTGCCACCAGTGATTCATGGAACACTGGAGCTTTCTTT	CATSDSWNTGAFF
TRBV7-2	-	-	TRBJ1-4	TGTGCCAGCAGCTCGCTGGAGACCCTAAAAGAAAAACTGTTTTTT	CASSSLETLKEKLFF
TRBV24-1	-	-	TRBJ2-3	TGTGCCACCAGTGACCTTGACGGTCATAGCACAGATACGCAGTATTTT	CATSDLDGHSTDTQYF
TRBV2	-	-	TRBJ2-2	TGTGCCAGCAGTGAATCTAGTGGGAGGACCGGGGAGCTGTTTTTT	CASSESSGRTGELFF
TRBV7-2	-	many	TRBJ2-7	TGTGCCAGCAGCTCGGACCATAACTACGAGCAGTACTTC	CASSSDHNYEQYF
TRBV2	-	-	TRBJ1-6	TGTGCCAGCAGTGATTTGGGGGGTAATTCACCCCTCCACTTT	CASSDLGGNSPLHF
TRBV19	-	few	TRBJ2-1	TGTGCCAGTACCATAGATCCGCGGGGGCTCTCCTACAATGAGCAGTTCTTC	CASTIDPRGLSYNEQFF
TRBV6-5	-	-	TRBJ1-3	TGTGCCAGCAGTTACTCTTGGTCTGGAAACACCATATATTTT	CASSYSWSGNTIYF
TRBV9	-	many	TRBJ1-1	TGTGCCAGCAGCGTGGGGACGAACACTGAAGCTTTCTTT	CASSVGTNTEAFF
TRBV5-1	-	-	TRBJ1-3	TGTGCCAGCAGCTTGGCCACGGAATGGGGAAACACCATATATTTT	CASSLATEWGNTIYF
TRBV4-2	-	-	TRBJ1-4	TGTGCCAGCAGCCAAGATTCCCCGGGCCCGGGATTGGGTGAAAAACTGTTTTTT	CASSQDSPGPGLGEKLFF
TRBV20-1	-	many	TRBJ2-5	TGCAGTGCTAGTTTAAACCAAGAGACCCAGTACTTC	CSASLNQETQYF
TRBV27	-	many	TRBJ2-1	TGTGCCAGCAGTTTATTGGTCGGCGGGATACACTACAATGAGCAGTTCTTC	CASSLLVGGIHYNEQFF
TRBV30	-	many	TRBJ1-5	TGTGCCTGGAGCGCTCGGGCCCCGGTCGGCAATCAGCCCCAGCATTTT	CAWSARAPVGNQPQHF
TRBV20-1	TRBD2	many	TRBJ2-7	TGCAGTGCTAGTAGGTCAGCGGGACCCTCCTACGAGCAGTACTTC	CSASRSAGPSYEQYF